What follows are 17 T cell receptor beta chains derived from one specimen sequenced in a study of read filtering for tumor transcriptome and immune sequencing. This library used roughly 400 ng RNA and molecular barcoded adaptors spanning alpha/delta and beta/gamma chains. TCRdb ran MiXCR on the reads and lists one entry per CDR3 protein. Here the sample spans tens of thousands of distinct CDR3 sequences, approximately 13% being singletons. Sequenced: a population of CD138-negative cells sorted from bone marrow. Receptor source: a donor at least 40 years old with multiple myeloma.

The rearrangement links TRBV6-1 to TRBJ2-3, with TRBD2 identical over 9 bases. CDR3 length: 16 amino acids. V trimming: 2 bases; J trimming: 1 base; junction bases outside the gene matches: 4. In germline, CDR1 is MNHNS, CDR2 SASEGT. The CDR3 nucleotides are TGTGCCAGCAGTGAATACTTAGCGGGAGGCACAGATACGCAGTATTTT. This translates into CASSEYLAGGTDTQYF.

Ten or more counts support this clonotype. This chain joins TRBV7-9 and TRBJ2-7, with 7 bases lining up with TRBD1. The CDR3 consists of 15 residues. V was clipped by 4 bases and J by 3 bases; unmatched bases: 9. CDR1 and CDR2 (germline): SEHNR, FQNEAQ (reference sequence). The CDR3 loop is CASSSRDSLFYEQYF. CDR3 nucleotides: TGTGCCAGCAGCTCGAGGGACAGCCTTTTCTACGAGCAGTACTTC. Together with reference TRBV7-9 and TRBJ2-7, the CDR3 gives the full variable domain: DTGVSQNPRHKITKRGQNVTFRCDPISEHNRLYWYRQTLGQGPEFLTYFQNEAQLEKSRLLSDRFSAERPKGSFSTLEIQRTEQGDSAMYLCASSSRDSLFYEQYFGPGTRLTVT.

Notes on this clonotype: This clone may be a read error of a much larger clone one base away. The rearrangement links TRBV6-2 or TRBV6-3 to TRBJ1-1; 7 nucleotides align to TRBD1. Germline V gives CDR1 MNHEY, CDR2 SVGEGT. The CDR3 spans 14 residues. CDR3 protein: CASSTGTALTVAFF. The CDR3 coding sequence is TGTGCCAGCAGTACCGGGACAGCCCTGACTGTAGCTTTCTTT.

This clonotype showed up many times. V usage is TRBV7-8 and J usage is TRBJ1-1; possibly TRBD1 for D (5 bases). Per germline, CDR1 SGHVS and CDR2 FQNEAQ. The CDR3 covers 15 residues. Trimming removed 4 bases at V and 1 base at J, with 13 bases between. CDR3 residues: CASSYSAQGNTEAFF. The DNA for the CDR3 is TGTGCCAGCAGCTATAGTGCGCAGGGGAACACTGAAGCTTTCTTT.

This clonotype was found once. With a much larger clone just one base away, this may be a read error. The chain is built from TRBV4-2 and TRBJ2-1, with D possibly being TRBD1 (5 bases). V lost 4 bases to trimming and J lost 0 bases, with 13 bases between them. This CDR3 is built from 16 residues. Germline loops: CDR1 LGHNA, CDR2 YNFKEQ. CDR3 coding DNA: TGTGCCAGCAGCCCAGGGCAGGGTCGCTCCTACAATGAGCAGTTCTTC. This gives the protein CASSPGQGRSYNEQFF.

Ten or more counts support this clonotype. V and J are TRBV28 and TRBJ1-1; 8 bases agree with TRBD1. CDR3 length: 15 amino acids. Germline V gives CDR1 MDHEN, CDR2 SYDVKM. Trimming at V came to 7 bases and at J to 0 bases, leaving 7 bases not matched to a gene. The DNA for the CDR3 is TGTGCCAGCACCCCCCAGGGGGCGATGAACACTGAAGCTTTCTTT. Translating it yields CASTPQGAMNTEAFF. The whole variable domain, filled in from reference TRBV28 and TRBJ1-1, reads DVKVTQSSRYLVKRTGEKVFLECVQDMDHENMFWYRQDPGLGLRLIYFSYDVKMKEKGDIPEGYSVSREKKERFSLILESASTNQTSMYLCASTPQGAMNTEAFFGQGTRLTVV.

About this clonotype itself: Just one base apart from a much larger clone, this may be a read error. The V gene is TRBV5-1, the J gene TRBJ2-5, with D hard to call. Looked up from germline, CDR1 is SGHRS and CDR2 is YFSETQ. CDR3 size: 14 residues. Trimming shortened V by 1 base and J by 2 bases, and 9 bases separated the two germline ends. CDR3 loop: CASSLLEQQETQYF. CDR3 sequence (DNA): TGCGCCAGCAGCTTGCTCGAACAACAAGAGACCCAGTACTTC.

The chain links TRBV7-2 to TRBJ2-3; D is undetermined. Between the trimmed V and J ends, which lost 3 bases and 6 bases, there was a span of 7 bases. The CDR3 spans 12 residues. Germline CDR1 is SGHTA and CDR2 is FQGNSA. For the CDR3, the DNA is TGTGCCAGCAGCTTTGGGGTTGATACGCAGTATTTT. Translating gives CASSFGVDTQYF.

This clonotype was counted many times. The gene calls are TRBV20-1 and TRBJ2-7, with 7 bases identical to TRBD1. V lost 2 bases, J lost 1 base, and 8 bases stayed unmatched. This CDR3 region has 15 residues. Germline V CDR1 and CDR2: DFQATT, SNEGSKA (reference sequence). The CDR3 nucleotides are TGCAGTGCTAGATGGTGGCAGGGGGAGTCCTACGAGCAGTACTTC. It specifies CSARWWQGESYEQYF.

V usage is TRBV4-2 and J usage is TRBJ2-1; the match to TRBD1 covers 10 bases. The CDR3 is 15 amino acids. Germline lookup yields CDR1 LGHNA and CDR2 YNFKEQ. Trimming took 4 bases from V and 4 from J; bases not matched to a gene: 4. In DNA, the CDR3 is TGTGCCAGCAGCCCGGACAGGGGGTTTTACAATGAGCAGTTCTTC. Translating it yields CASSPDRGFYNEQFF.

This clonotype occurred many times. The J gene is TRBJ2-3, the V gene TRBV7-3; tentative D call: TRBD2 (5 bases). The CDR3 contains 15 residues. The germline V gene has CDR1 SGHTA and CDR2 FQGTGA. Trimming removed 5 bases from V and 1 base from J, with 13 bases in between. The CDR3 bases are TGTGCCAGCAGCGCGAGCGGAGCCCGCACAGATACGCAGTATTTT. Residues: CASSASGARTDTQYF.

About this clonotype: This may be a read error: a much more frequent sequence differs by one nucleotide. The chain has TRBV4-3 and TRBJ2-1; perhaps TRBD2 as D (6 bases). Looked up from germline, CDR1 is LGHNA and CDR2 is YSLEER. There are 15 residues in the CDR3. CDR3 residues: CAGSRAGTGYNEQFF. As DNA, the CDR3 is TGCGCCGGCAGCCGCGCCGGGACTGGCTACAATGAGCAGTTCTTC.

This clonotype was counted between two and nine times. V is TRBV20-1 and J is TRBJ1-5, with 7 nucleotides matching TRBD1. This CDR3 contains 15 residues. The germline V gene has CDR1 DFQATT and CDR2 SNEGSKA (reference sequence). V lost 5 bases, J lost 5 bases, and 12 bases stayed unmatched. The CDR3, as DNA: TGCAGTGCTCCCGGGACAGCCGGAGGTGATCAGCCCCAGCATTTT. It yields the protein CSAPGTAGGDQPQHF.

This clonotype came up a few times. Compared with germline, one end of the junction differs, possibly owing to a read error. The chain employs TRBV29-1 and TRBJ2-3; D remains unclear. Germline values: CDR1 SQVTM, CDR2 ANQGSEA. The CDR3 is 11 amino acids. CDR3 region: CGVAYTDTQYF. DNA of the CDR3: TGCGGCGTTGCCTACACAGATACGCAGTATTTT.

This clonotype was seen ten or more times. The V and J genes are TRBV30 and TRBJ2-4; 13 bases map to TRBD2. J gave up 1 base and V 0 bases, and 12 bases lay outside the gene matches. CDR1 GTSNPN and CDR2 SVGIG come from the germline V gene (reference sequence). This CDR3 is built from 20 residues. CDR3 in DNA: TGTGCCTGGAGTGTAGCCAGGACTAGCGGGAGAGGAGGTGCCAAAAACATTCAGTACTTC. This codes for CAWSVARTSGRGGAKNIQYF.

This clonotype was observed a handful of times. This chain links TRBV28 with TRBJ2-3; 9 nucleotides line up with TRBD2. Germline CDR1 MDHEN, CDR2 SYDVKM. The CDR3 has 16 residues. J gave up 7 bases and V 3 bases, and 11 bases lay outside the gene matches. The DNA for the CDR3 is TGTGCCAGCAGTTTCACATTAGCGGGGGCGAGGAATACGCAGTATTTT. It yields the protein CASSFTLAGARNTQYF.

The table lists this clonotype with a few counts. This chain's CDR3 is CASSSDLTGPHTEQFF. CDR3 coding DNA: TGTGCCAGCAGCTCAGACTTAACGGGGCCACATACTGAGCAGTTCTTC. The V call is TRBV7-8, the J call TRBJ2-1; the D gene could be TRBD1 or TRBD2 (5 bases each). Trimming cost V 4 bases and J 9 bases, with 22 bases left between them. CDR3 size: 16 residues. The germline CDR1 and CDR2 sequences are SGHVS and FQNEAQ. Drawing the rest from reference TRBV7-8 and TRBJ2-1, the complete variable domain is GAGVSQSPRYKVAKRGQDVALRCDPISGHVSLFWYQQALGQGPEFLTYFQNEAQLDKSGLPSDRFFAERPEGSVSTLKIQRTQQEDSAVYLCASSSDLTGPHTEQFFGPGTRLTVL.